Following are 28 T cell receptor beta chains from one sample sequenced in a study of OX40 agonist ivuxolimab in advanced cancers. Libraries were prepared by immunoSEQ multiplex PCR; TCRdb keeps only in-frame clonotypes and omits some of them. The sample has 58,000 or so clones; around 87% are singletons. The specimen was CD4+ or CD8+ T cells sorted from blood, collected in a trial of the OX40 agonist ivuxolimab. The receptor source for this set is an adult with an advanced solid tumor such as melanoma, head and neck, liver or kidney cancer.

The genes are TRBV5-5 and TRBJ2-7; D assignment may be TRBD1 or TRBD2 (5 bases each). V lost 3 bases and J lost 3, with 13 bases in between. Looked up from germline, CDR1 is SGHKS and CDR2 is YYEKEE (reference sequence). The CDR3 runs to 14 residues. CDR3 in amino acids: CASSSTGTDYEQYF. The CDR3 DNA follows: TGTGCCAGCAGCTCCACCGGGACGGACTACGAGCAGTACTTC.

The chain links TRBV21-1 to TRBJ2-3; the table assigns TRBD2, which was not confirmed against the DNA. TRBV21-1 is termed a pseudogene. The CDR3 extends over 16 amino acids. The CDR3 DNA sequence: TGTGCCAGCAGCAAAGCTAGCGGGAGCGGGTCAGATACGCAGTATTTT. Translated, it gives CASSKASGSGSDTQYF.

The gene calls are TRBV5-1 and TRBJ2-2; D not resolved. The CDR3 runs 14 residues. Trimming removed 1 base from V and 1 base from J, with 5 bases in between. Germline CDR1 is SGHRS and CDR2 is YFSETQ. Written as DNA, the CDR3 is TGCGCCAGCAGCTTGTGGGAGAACACCGGGGAGCTGTTTTTT. This sequence encodes CASSLWENTGELFF.

V and J are TRBV25-1 and TRBJ1-5, with a tentative D call TRBD1 (6 bases). Germline CDR1 MGHDK, CDR2 SYGVNS. With 6 bases removed from V and 4 bases from J, the gap between germline ends came to 10 bases. This CDR3 spans 13 amino acids. The CDR3 region has the DNA TGTGCCAGCAGCAGGGGTAATAATCAGCCCCAGCATTTT. The encoded protein is CASSRGNNQPQHF.

The gene calls are TRBV5-5 and TRBJ2-2; a possible D gene is TRBD1 (5 bases). In germline, CDR1 is SGHKS, CDR2 YYEKEE (reference sequence). With 4 bases removed from V and 3 bases from J, the gap between germline ends came to 13 bases. CDR3 length: 15 amino acids. The CDR3 reads CASSLVLGDTGELFF. DNA for the CDR3: TGTGCCAGCAGCCTTGTTCTAGGGGACACCGGGGAGCTGTTTTTT.

V and J are TRBV2 and TRBJ1-2, with no clear D. V lost 7 bases and J 2 bases, leaving 14 bases between the germline ends. CDR1 is SNHLY and CDR2 is FYNNEI in the germline V gene. CDR3 length: 14 residues. This CDR3 reads CASTPIDTNYGYTF. CDR3 coding DNA: TGTGCCAGCACTCCGATAGACACCAACTATGGCTACACCTTC.

The CDR3 is CASSPRTSGTYEQYF. The CDR3 bases are TGTGCCAGCAGCCCTAGGACTAGCGGAACCTACGAGCAGTACTTC. The V call is TRBV9, the J call TRBJ2-7; 10 bases map to TRBD2. This CDR3 spans 15 amino acids. The germline gives CDR1 SGDLS, CDR2 YYNGEE. V shed 4 bases, J shed 2 bases, and the junction held 6 bases outside the gene matches.

In its sample, this clone was seen a few times. The CDR3 loop reads CASSLGTSGRGVSTDTQYF. In DNA, the CDR3 is TGCGCCAGCAGCTTGGGGACTAGCGGGAGGGGGGTATCCACGGATACGCAGTATTTT. The chain joins TRBV5-1 to TRBJ2-3; TRBD2 matches 15 bases. This CDR3 contains 19 residues. CDR1 SGHRS and CDR2 YFSETQ come from the germline V gene. With V trimmed by 0 bases and J by 6 bases, 11 bases remained unmatched.

In this sample, this clone turned up once. The rearrangement uses TRBV28 and TRBJ2-3, with TRBD2 as a possible D gene (7 bases). Trimming took off 6 bases at V and 0 bases at J, with 16 bases between the two ends. The CDR3 loop spans 16 amino acids. The germline CDR1 and CDR2 sequences are MDHEN and SYDVKM. CDR3 loop: CASSTRGGSSTDTQYF. For the CDR3, the DNA is TGTGCCAGCAGCACCAGGGGAGGGAGTAGCACAGATACGCAGTATTTT.

The DNA for the CDR3 is TGTGCCAGCAGTGCCACCAGGAGGTCCCCCCACACAGATACGCAGTATTTT. Translation: CASSATRRSPHTDTQYF. This chain joins TRBV6-1 and TRBJ2-3; D is possibly TRBD2 (5 bases). The CDR3 is made up of 17 amino acids. V was pared by 4 bases and J by 2 bases, with 19 bases between. Germline V CDR1 and CDR2: MNHNS, SASEGT.

The rearrangement uses TRBV7-2 and TRBJ2-1; 7 bases align to TRBD1. The V gene's germline CDR1 is SGHTA and CDR2 FQGNSA. The CDR3 runs to 14 residues. The junction had 7 bases not matched to a gene; V was cut back by 5 bases and J by 6 bases. The CDR3: CASSVTGFSNEQFF. The CDR3 DNA is TGTGCCAGCAGCGTGACAGGGTTTAGCAATGAGCAGTTCTTC.

J is TRBJ1-4 and V is TRBV4-3; no definite D call. CDR3 length equals 15 residues. Trimming stripped 4 bases from V and 8 bases from J, with 17 bases between. CDR1 is LGHNA, CDR2 YSLEER, per germline. Written as DNA, the CDR3 is TGCGCCAGCAGCCTAGACCAGCGGGGTGGAGAAAAACTGTTTTTT. Translation gives CASSLDQRGGEKLFF.

This rearrangement joins TRBV5-1 to TRBJ2-5, with 8 bases identical to TRBD2. Germline values: CDR1 SGHRS, CDR2 YFSETQ. The length of the CDR3 is 17 residues. V lost 0 bases, J lost 5 bases, and 12 bases stayed unmatched. CDR3 sequence reads: CASSLGLREARRETQYF. CDR3 coding DNA: TGCGCCAGCAGCTTGGGTCTGCGGGAGGCTAGGAGGGAGACCCAGTACTTC.

The chain joins TRBV19 to TRBJ2-1; TRBD2 matches at 8 bases. The length of the CDR3 is 15 residues. Losses at the gene ends were 6 bases for V and 7 bases for J; bases not matched to a gene: 11. Germline lookup yields CDR1 LNHDA and CDR2 SQIVND (reference sequence). The CDR3 nucleotides read TGTGCCAGTAGGCGAGCGGGAGAGATGGGAAATGAGCAGTTCTTC. Translated: CASRRAGEMGNEQFF.

The chain carries TRBV28 and TRBJ1-3, with unresolved D. Trimming left V 7 bases short and J 4 bases short, with 20 bases between. The V gene's germline CDR1 is MDHEN and CDR2 SYDVKM. The CDR3 is made up of 16 amino acids. The CDR3: CASNTQRVLSGNTIYF. CDR3 DNA: TGTGCCAGCAACACCCAGAGGGTTCTGAGCGGAAACACCATATATTTT.

This chain uses TRBV11-2 with TRBJ1-5; weak D call: TRBD1 (5 bases). This CDR3 region has 14 residues. Trimming left V 5 bases short and J 6 bases short, with 14 bases between. Germline V gene data show CDR1 as SGHAT and CDR2 as FQNNGV. In DNA, the CDR3 is TGTGCCAGCAGCCCCCTGGGGGTTACTCAGCCCCAGCATTTT. Translated: CASSPLGVTQPQHF.

The V call is TRBV6-6, the J call TRBJ2-7; D gene ambiguous. The V gene lost 0 bases and the J gene lost 3 bases, with 9 bases spanning the gap. From germline, CDR1 is MNHNY and CDR2 SVGAGI (reference sequence). The CDR3 loop spans 14 amino acids. The DNA for the CDR3 is TGTGCCAGCAGTTACTCGGCCACCTACTACGAGCAGTACTTC. Translated: CASSYSATYYEQYF.

In its sample, this clone was seen once. The chain is built from TRBV7-2 and TRBJ1-1, with D perhaps TRBD1 (6 bases). With 1 base removed from V and 3 bases from J, the gap between germline ends came to 12 bases. This CDR3 has 15 amino acids. Germline CDR1 reads SGHTA; CDR2 reads FQGNSA. The CDR3 spells CASSLVPNRDTEAFF. The DNA for the CDR3 is TGTGCCAGCAGCTTAGTCCCTAACAGGGACACTGAAGCTTTCTTT.

The gene calls are TRBV15 and TRBJ2-5; no firm D call. The CDR3 sequence is 14 residues long. Trimming took off 0 bases at V and 5 bases at J, with 10 bases between the two ends. Per germline, CDR1 LNHNV and CDR2 YYDKDF (reference sequence). CDR3 DNA sequence: TGTGCCACCAGCAGAGATACAGCCGCGGAGACCCAGTACTTC. Translating it yields CATSRDTAAETQYF.

The chain combines TRBV11-3 with TRBJ2-1; maybe TRBD2 (5 bases). The germline CDR1 and CDR2 sequences are SGHNT and YENEEA. The CDR3 runs to 17 residues. Trimming left V 5 bases short and J 0 bases short, with 17 bases between. In nucleotides, the CDR3 is TGTGCCAGCAGCGCCAGGACTGGCCTGAGCTCCTACAATGAGCAGTTCTTC. Its translation: CASSARTGLSSYNEQFF. The complete variable domain, with remaining parts taken from reference TRBV11-3 and TRBJ2-1, reads EAGVVQSPRYKIIEKKQPVAFWCNPISGHNTLYWYLQNLGQGPELLIRYENEEAVDDSQLPKDRFSAERLKGVDSTLKIQPAELGDSAVYLCASSARTGLSSYNEQFFGPGTRLTVL.

In its sample, this clone was seen once. CDR3 region: CASSEYGGRGKLFF. The CDR3 nucleotides read TGTGCCAGCAGTGAATATGGGGGGCGCGGAAAACTGTTTTTT. V is TRBV2 and J is TRBJ1-4; D might be TRBD1 (6 bases). Germline V gene sequence: CDR1 SNHLY, CDR2 FYNNEI. V gave up 2 bases and J gave up 10 bases, with 14 bases separating them. The CDR3 runs 14 residues.

V gene TRBV5-4 combines with J gene TRBJ2-1; a possible D gene is TRBD2 (5 bases). CDR1 is SGHNT, CDR2 YYREEE, per germline (reference sequence). Trimming stripped 0 bases from V and 5 bases from J, with 6 bases between. This CDR3 region has 13 residues. The CDR3 DNA sequence: TGTGCCAGCAGCTTGGGACTAAACAATGAGCAGTTCTTC. Protein product: CASSLGLNNEQFF.

The chain uses TRBV7-6 and TRBJ1-4; no firm D call. Germline loops: CDR1 SGHVS, CDR2 FNYEAQ. This CDR3 is 13 amino acids long. Between the trimmed V and J ends, which lost 3 bases and 8 bases, there was a span of 10 bases. CDR3 sequence reads: CASSLVPGEKLFF. The CDR3, as DNA: TGTGCCAGCAGCTTGGTCCCTGGGGAAAAACTGTTTTTT.

In this sample, this clone turned up once. The chain is built from TRBV4-2 and TRBJ2-5; 7 bases are shared with TRBD1. Germline lookup yields CDR1 LGHNA and CDR2 YNFKEQ. The CDR3 has 14 amino acids. V dropped 3 bases and J dropped 2; count of bases not matched to a gene: 3. Written as DNA, the CDR3 is TGTGCCAGCAGCCAGAGGGGACAGCAAGAGACCCAGTACTTC. Translation gives CASSQRGQQETQYF.

The chain couples TRBV6-5 to TRBJ1-4, with a weak D call TRBD1 (5 bases). Germline V gene data show CDR1 as MNHEY and CDR2 as SVGAGI. V lost 0 bases and J lost 8, with 13 bases in between. CDR3 size: 15 residues. The CDR3 is CASSYSAGLGEKLFF. The CDR3 DNA is TGTGCCAGCAGTTACTCGGCAGGGCTAGGCGAAAAACTGTTTTTT.

This chain connects TRBV9 to TRBJ2-1; 7 positions agree with TRBD2. Trimming took 3 bases from V and 5 from J; bases not matched to a gene: 5. The length of the CDR3 is 14 residues. Germline V gene data show CDR1 as SGDLS and CDR2 as YYNGEE. In DNA, the CDR3 is TGTGCCAGCAGCGCCGGGGACTACCACAATGAGCAGTTCTTC. It encodes CASSAGDYHNEQFF.

The chain has TRBV6-5 and TRBJ1-1, with TRBD1 matching over 8 bases. V lost 6 bases to trimming and J lost 3 bases; unmatched junction nucleotides: 6. Germline loops: CDR1 MNHEY, CDR2 SVGAGI. The CDR3 spans 14 residues. The CDR3 region has the DNA TGTGCCAGCAGAGCGACAGGGGTTTACACTGAAGCTTTCTTT. This codes for CASRATGVYTEAFF.

V usage is TRBV7-8 and J usage is TRBJ1-2, with 9 positions matching TRBD1. V gave up 0 bases and J gave up 8 bases; unmatched junction bases: 19. The CDR3 length is 19 residues. The V gene's germline CDR1 is SGHVS and CDR2 FQNEAQ. The CDR3 protein is CASSLASPGTGTILWGYTF. The CDR3, as DNA: TGTGCCAGCAGCTTAGCTTCCCCCGGGACAGGGACTATTTTGTGGGGCTACACCTTC.